One and the same sample provided the 9 T cell receptor beta chains below, sequenced in a study of a mutant IDH1 vaccine in newly diagnosed glioma. Assay used: immunoSEQ multiplex PCR; TCRdb lists only in-frame clones, some missing. The sample lists about 46,000 clones, 80% to 95% occurring once. Time point indicated: week 35, safety follow-up. The vaccine gave 300 ug of a 20-mer mutant IDH1 peptide subcutaneously per dose. These TCRs' antigens remain unknown. This specimen consisted of PBMCs, obtained from a glioma patient whose treatment included an IDH1 peptide vaccine. All receptors derive from a man over 45 with glioma.

This sequence joins TRBV9 and TRBJ1-6; no clear D gene. There are 15 residues in the CDR3. Trimming removed 1 base from V and 0 bases from J, with 5 bases in between. Germline lookup yields CDR1 SGDLS and CDR2 YYNGEE. The CDR3 DNA is TGTGCCAGCAGCGTAACCGACTCCTATAATTCACCCCTCCACTTT. Amino acids: CASSVTDSYNSPLHF.

The gene calls are TRBV6-5 and TRBJ2-7; TRBD1 aligns across 8 bases. The CDR3 is 14 residues long. CDR1 and CDR2 from the germline V gene are MNHEY and SVGAGI. With V trimmed by 5 bases and J by 5 bases, 8 bases remained unmatched. The CDR3, as DNA: TGTGCCAGCAGTGCCGGGACAGGACCTAACGAGCAGTACTTC. It codes for CASSAGTGPNEQYF.

This rearrangement joins TRBV7-9 to TRBJ2-7, with 7 bases lining up with TRBD1. The ends lost 6 bases at V and 4 bases at J; junction bases unmatched: 3. The CDR3 contains 12 residues. Per the germline V gene, CDR1 is SEHNR and CDR2 is FQNEAQ (reference sequence). The CDR3 DNA is TGTGCCAGCAGTTTACAGGGGTACGAGCAGTACTTC. It codes for CASSLQGYEQYF.

The chain uses TRBV5-1 and TRBJ1-4, with D possibly TRBD1 on 6 matching bases. Germline loops: CDR1 SGHRS, CDR2 YFSETQ. There are 15 residues in the CDR3. The V gene lost 1 base and the J gene lost 8 bases, with 15 bases spanning the gap. CDR3 nucleotides: TGCGCCAGCAGCTTGAACTCGGGGGCTGGGGAAAAACTGTTTTTT. Translating it yields CASSLNSGAGEKLFF.

V is TRBV7-9 and J is TRBJ1-2, with a possible D match to TRBD1 (5 bases). There are 14 residues in the CDR3. The germline V gene has CDR1 SEHNR and CDR2 FQNEAQ (reference sequence). V lost 1 base to trimming and J lost 1 base, with 7 bases between them. CDR3 DNA: TGTGCCAGCAGCTTAGGGACACGTAACTATGGCTACACCTTC. The encoded protein is CASSLGTRNYGYTF.

The V call is TRBV30, the J call TRBJ2-5; no definite D call. The germline V gene has CDR1 GTSNPN and CDR2 SVGIG (reference sequence). The CDR3 spans 13 residues. The germline V and J ends were trimmed by 2 bases and 4 bases, with 11 bases remaining between them. The CDR3, as DNA: TGTGCCTGGAGTATGGACGTGGGAGAGACCCAGTACTTC. It is translated as CAWSMDVGETQYF.

The CDR3 coding sequence is TGCGCCAGCAGCTATAGGACCGGGGAGCTGTTTTTT. Translation gives CASSYRTGELFF. The rearrangement links TRBV10-1 to TRBJ2-2; D not resolved. The CDR3 sequence is 12 residues long. V gave up 6 bases and J gave up 5 bases, with 7 bases separating them. Per the germline V gene, CDR1 is WNHNN and CDR2 is SYGVQD (reference sequence).

The CDR3 nucleotides read TGTGCCAGCAGCCAAGATGCCAGGTCCACAGATACGCAGTATTTT. It yields the protein CASSQDARSTDTQYF. This rearrangement joins TRBV4-2 to TRBJ2-3, with no clear D. The V gene lost 0 bases and the J gene lost 2 bases, with 9 bases spanning the gap. The CDR3 totals 15 residues. The germline CDR1 and CDR2 sequences are LGHNA and YNFKEQ.

This rearrangement joins TRBV9 to TRBJ2-7; D is possibly TRBD1 or TRBD2 (5 bases each). Trimming removed 8 bases from V and 2 bases from J, with 8 bases in between. The CDR3 is 11 residues long. Germline CDR1 and CDR2: SGDLS and YYNGEE. In DNA form, the CDR3 reads TGTGCCAGTGGGGACCCCTACGAGCAGTACTTC. Its translation: CASGDPYEQYF.